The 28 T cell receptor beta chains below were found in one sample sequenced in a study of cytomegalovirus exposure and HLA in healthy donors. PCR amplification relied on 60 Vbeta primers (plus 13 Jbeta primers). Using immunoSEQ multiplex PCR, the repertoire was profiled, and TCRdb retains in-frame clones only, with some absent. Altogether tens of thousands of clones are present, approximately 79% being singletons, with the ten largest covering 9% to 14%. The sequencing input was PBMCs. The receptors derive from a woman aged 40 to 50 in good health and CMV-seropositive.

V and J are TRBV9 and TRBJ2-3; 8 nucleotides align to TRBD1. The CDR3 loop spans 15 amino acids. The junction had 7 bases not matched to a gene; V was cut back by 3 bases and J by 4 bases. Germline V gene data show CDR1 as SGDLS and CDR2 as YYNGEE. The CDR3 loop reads CASSGPGQAADTQYF. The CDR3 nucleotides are TGTGCCAGCAGCGGCCCGGGACAGGCTGCAGATACGCAGTATTTT.

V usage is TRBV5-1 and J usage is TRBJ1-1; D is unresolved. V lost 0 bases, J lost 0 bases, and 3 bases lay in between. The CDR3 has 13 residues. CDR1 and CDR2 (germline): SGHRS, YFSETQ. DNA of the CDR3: TGCGCCAGCAGCTTGGCTGTGAACACTGAAGCTTTCTTT. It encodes CASSLAVNTEAFF.

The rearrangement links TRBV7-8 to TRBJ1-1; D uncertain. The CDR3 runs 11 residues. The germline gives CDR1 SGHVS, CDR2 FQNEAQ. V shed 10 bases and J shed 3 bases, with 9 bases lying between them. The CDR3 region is CATAGDTEAFF. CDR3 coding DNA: TGTGCCACGGCCGGGGACACTGAAGCTTTCTTT.

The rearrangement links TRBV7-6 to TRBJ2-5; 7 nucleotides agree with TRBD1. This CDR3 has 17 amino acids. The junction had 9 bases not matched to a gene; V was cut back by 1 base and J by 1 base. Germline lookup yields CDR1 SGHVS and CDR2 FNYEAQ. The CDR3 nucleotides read TGTGCCAGCAGCTTAGAGGGGGTCAGGGGGTCCCAAGAGACCCAGTACTTC. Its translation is CASSLEGVRGSQETQYF.

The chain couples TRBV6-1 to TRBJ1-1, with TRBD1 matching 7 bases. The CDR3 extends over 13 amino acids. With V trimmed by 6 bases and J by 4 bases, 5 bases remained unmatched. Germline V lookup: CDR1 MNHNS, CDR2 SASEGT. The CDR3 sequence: CASRTGYVTEAFF. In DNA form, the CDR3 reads TGTGCCAGCAGGACAGGGTACGTCACTGAAGCTTTCTTT.

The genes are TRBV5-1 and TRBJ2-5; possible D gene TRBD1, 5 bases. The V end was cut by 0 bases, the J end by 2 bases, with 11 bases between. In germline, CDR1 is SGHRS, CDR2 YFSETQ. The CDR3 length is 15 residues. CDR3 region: CASSLEGRAQETQYF. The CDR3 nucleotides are TGCGCCAGCAGCTTGGAGGGGCGAGCGCAAGAGACCCAGTACTTC. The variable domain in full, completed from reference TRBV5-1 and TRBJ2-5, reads KAGVTQTPRYLIKTRGQQVTLSCSPISGHRSVSWYQQTPGQGLQFLFEYFSETQRNKGNFPGRFSGRQFSNSRSEMNVSTLELGDSALYLCASSLEGRAQETQYFGPGTRLLVL.

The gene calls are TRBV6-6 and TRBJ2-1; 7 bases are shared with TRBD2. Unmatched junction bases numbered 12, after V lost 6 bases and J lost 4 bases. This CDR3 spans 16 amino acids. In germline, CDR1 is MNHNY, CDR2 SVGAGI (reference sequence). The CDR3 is CASSQPSSGDYNEQFF. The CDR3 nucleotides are TGTGCCAGCAGCCAACCGTCCAGCGGGGATTACAATGAGCAGTTCTTC.

This CDR3 is CASTPWGLNEKLFF. DNA of the CDR3: TGTGCCAGCACCCCTTGGGGCCTGAATGAAAAACTGTTTTTT. The J gene is TRBJ1-4, the V gene TRBV2; tentative D call: TRBD1 (5 bases). CDR1 is SNHLY and CDR2 is FYNNEI in the germline V gene. This CDR3 comprises 14 residues. The germline V and J ends were trimmed by 7 bases and 5 bases, with 14 bases remaining between them. Based on the CDR3 plus reference TRBV2 and TRBJ1-4, the full variable domain is EPEVTQTPSHQVTQMGQEVILRCVPISNHLYFYWYRQILGQKVEFLVSFYNNEISEKSEIFDDQFSVERPDGSNFTLKIRSTKLEDSAMYFCASTPWGLNEKLFFGSGTQLSVL.

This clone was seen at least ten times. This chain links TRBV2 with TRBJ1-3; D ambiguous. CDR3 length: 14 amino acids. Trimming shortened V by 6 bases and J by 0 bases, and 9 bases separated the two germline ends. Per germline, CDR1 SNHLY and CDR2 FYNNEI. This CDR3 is CASRAGISGNTIYF. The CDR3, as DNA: TGTGCCAGCAGAGCCGGGATCTCTGGAAACACCATATATTTT. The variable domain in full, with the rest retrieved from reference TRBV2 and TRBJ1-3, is EPEVTQTPSHQVTQMGQEVILRCVPISNHLYFYWYRQILGQKVEFLVSFYNNEISEKSEIFDDQFSVERPDGSNFTLKIRSTKLEDSAMYFCASRAGISGNTIYFGEGSWLTVV.

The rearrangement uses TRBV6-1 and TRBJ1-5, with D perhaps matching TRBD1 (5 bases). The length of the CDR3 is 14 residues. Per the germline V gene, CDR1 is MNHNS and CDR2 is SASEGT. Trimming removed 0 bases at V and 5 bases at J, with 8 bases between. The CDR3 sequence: CASSEAMGHQPQHF. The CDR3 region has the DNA TGTGCCAGCAGTGAAGCGATGGGGCATCAGCCCCAGCATTTT.

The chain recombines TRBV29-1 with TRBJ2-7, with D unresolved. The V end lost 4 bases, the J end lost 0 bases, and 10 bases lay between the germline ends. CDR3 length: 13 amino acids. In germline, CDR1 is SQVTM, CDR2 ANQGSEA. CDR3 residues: CSVVGKYSYEQYF. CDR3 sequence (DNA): TGCAGCGTTGTGGGCAAGTACTCCTACGAGCAGTACTTC.

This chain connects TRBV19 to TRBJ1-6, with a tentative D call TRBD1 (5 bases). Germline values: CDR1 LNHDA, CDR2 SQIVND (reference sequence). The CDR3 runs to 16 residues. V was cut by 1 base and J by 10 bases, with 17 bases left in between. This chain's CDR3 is CASSIVSSDTSSPLHF. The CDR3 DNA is TGTGCCAGTAGTATAGTCTCCTCGGACACAAGCTCACCCCTCCACTTT.

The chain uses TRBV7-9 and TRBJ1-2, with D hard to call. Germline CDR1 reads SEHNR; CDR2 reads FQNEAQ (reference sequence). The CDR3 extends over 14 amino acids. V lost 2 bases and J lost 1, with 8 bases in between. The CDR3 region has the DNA TGTGCCAGCAGCTTACGCGGCGTTAACTATGGCTACACCTTC. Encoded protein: CASSLRGVNYGYTF. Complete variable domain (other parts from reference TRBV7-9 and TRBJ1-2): DTGVSQNPRHKITKRGQNVTFRCDPISEHNRLYWYRQTLGQGPEFLTYFQNEAQLEKSRLLSDRFSAERPKGSFSTLEIQRTEQGDSAMYLCASSLRGVNYGYTFGSGTRLTVV.

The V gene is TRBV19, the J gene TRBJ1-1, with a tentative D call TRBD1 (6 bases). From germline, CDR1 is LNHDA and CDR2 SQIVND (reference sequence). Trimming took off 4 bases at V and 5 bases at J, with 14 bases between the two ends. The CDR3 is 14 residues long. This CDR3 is CASSKQGRRTEAFF. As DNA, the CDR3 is TGTGCCAGTAGTAAACAGGGTCGGCGGACTGAAGCTTTCTTT.

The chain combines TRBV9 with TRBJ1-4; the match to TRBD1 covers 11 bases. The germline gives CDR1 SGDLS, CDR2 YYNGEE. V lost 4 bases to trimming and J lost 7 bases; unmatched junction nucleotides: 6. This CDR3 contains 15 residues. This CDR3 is CASSPGQGAVEKLFF. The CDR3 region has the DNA TGTGCCAGCAGCCCCGGACAGGGGGCGGTTGAAAAACTGTTTTTT.

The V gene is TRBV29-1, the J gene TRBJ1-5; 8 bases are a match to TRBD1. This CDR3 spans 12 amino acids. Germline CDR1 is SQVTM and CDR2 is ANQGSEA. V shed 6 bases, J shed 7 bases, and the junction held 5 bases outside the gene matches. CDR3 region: CSVGQAEQPQHF. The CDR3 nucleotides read TGCAGCGTGGGACAGGCGGAACAGCCCCAGCATTTT.

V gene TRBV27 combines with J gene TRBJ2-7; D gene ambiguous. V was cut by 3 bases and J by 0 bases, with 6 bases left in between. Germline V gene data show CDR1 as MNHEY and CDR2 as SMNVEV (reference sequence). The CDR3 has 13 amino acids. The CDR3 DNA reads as TGTGCCAGCAGTTTGCAGAACTCCTACGAGCAGTACTTC. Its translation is CASSLQNSYEQYF.

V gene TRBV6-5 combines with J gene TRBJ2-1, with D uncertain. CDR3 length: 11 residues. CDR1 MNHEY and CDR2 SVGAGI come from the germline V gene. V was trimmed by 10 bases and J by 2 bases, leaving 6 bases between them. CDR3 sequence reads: CATQAYNEQFF. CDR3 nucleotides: TGTGCCACTCAGGCCTACAATGAGCAGTTCTTC.

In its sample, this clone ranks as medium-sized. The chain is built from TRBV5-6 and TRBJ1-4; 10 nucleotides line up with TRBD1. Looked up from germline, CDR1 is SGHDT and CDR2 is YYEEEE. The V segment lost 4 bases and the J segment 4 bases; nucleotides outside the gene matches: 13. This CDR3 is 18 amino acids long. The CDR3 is CASSVNRDRGTLNEKLFF. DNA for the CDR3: TGTGCCAGCAGCGTAAACCGGGACAGGGGCACCCTTAATGAAAAACTGTTTTTT.

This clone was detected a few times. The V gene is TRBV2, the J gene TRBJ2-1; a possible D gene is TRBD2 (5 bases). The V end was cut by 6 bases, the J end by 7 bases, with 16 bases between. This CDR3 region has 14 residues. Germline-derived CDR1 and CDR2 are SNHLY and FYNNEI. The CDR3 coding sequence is TGTGCCAGCAGGCTGTTACCCGACTATAATGAGCAGTTCTTC. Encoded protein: CASRLLPDYNEQFF.

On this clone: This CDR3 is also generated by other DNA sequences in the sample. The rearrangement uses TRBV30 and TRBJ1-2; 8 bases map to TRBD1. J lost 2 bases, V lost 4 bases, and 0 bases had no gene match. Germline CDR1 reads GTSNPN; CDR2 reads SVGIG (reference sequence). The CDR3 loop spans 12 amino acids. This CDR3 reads CAWTGGNYGYTF. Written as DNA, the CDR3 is TGTGCCTGGACAGGGGGCAACTATGGCTACACCTTC.

CDR3 residues: CASSRAGAPQETQYF. In DNA form, the CDR3 reads TGTGCCAGCAGCCGAGCGGGGGCCCCTCAAGAGACCCAGTACTTC. This rearrangement joins TRBV11-3 to TRBJ2-5; 8 nucleotides match TRBD2. J was trimmed by 2 bases and V by 5 bases; bases with no gene match: 7. The CDR3 sequence is 15 residues long. In germline, CDR1 is SGHNT, CDR2 YENEEA. The complete variable domain, with remaining parts taken from reference TRBV11-3 and TRBJ2-5, reads EAGVVQSPRYKIIEKKQPVAFWCNPISGHNTLYWYLQNLGQGPELLIRYENEEAVDDSQLPKDRFSAERLKGVDSTLKIQPAELGDSAVYLCASSRAGAPQETQYFGPGTRLLVL.

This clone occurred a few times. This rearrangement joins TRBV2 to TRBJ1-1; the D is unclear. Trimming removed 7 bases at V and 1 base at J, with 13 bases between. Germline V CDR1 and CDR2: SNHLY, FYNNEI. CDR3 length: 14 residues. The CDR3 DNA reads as TGTGCCAGCACCCCAGCCGGAGGGAACACTGAAGCTTTCTTT. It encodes CASTPAGGNTEAFF.

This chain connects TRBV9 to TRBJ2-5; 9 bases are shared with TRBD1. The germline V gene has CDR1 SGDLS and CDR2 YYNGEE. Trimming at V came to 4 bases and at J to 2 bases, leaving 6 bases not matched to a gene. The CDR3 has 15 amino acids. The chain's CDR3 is CASSFGQGRQETQYF. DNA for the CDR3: TGTGCCAGCAGCTTTGGACAGGGGCGGCAAGAGACCCAGTACTTC. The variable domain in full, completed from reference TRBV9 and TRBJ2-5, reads DSGVTQTPKHLITATGQRVTLRCSPRSGDLSVYWYQQSLDQGLQFLIQYYNGEERAKGNILERFSAQQFPDLHSELNLSSLELGDSALYFCASSFGQGRQETQYFGPGTRLLVL.

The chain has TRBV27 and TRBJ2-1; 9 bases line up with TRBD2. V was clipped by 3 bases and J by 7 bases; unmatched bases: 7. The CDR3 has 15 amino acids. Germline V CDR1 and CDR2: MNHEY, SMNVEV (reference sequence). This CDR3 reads CASSLAGGPSNEQFF. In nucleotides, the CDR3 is TGTGCCAGCAGTTTGGCGGGGGGGCCTTCTAATGAGCAGTTCTTC.

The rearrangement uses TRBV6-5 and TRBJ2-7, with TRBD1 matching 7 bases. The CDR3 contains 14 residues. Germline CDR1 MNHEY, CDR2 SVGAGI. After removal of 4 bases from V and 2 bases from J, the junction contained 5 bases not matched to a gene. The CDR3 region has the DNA TGTGCCAGCAGTTTACGACAGGGCCCCTACGAGCAGTACTTC. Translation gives CASSLRQGPYEQYF.

CDR3 amino acids: CASSPLFRTEAFF. The CDR3, as DNA: TGTGCCAGCTCACCACTGTTCCGTACTGAAGCTTTCTTT. The chain combines TRBV18 with TRBJ1-1; D not resolved. V was clipped by 1 base and J by 5 bases, with 8 bases between them. The CDR3 runs 13 residues. Germline V CDR1 and CDR2: KGHSH, LQKENI.

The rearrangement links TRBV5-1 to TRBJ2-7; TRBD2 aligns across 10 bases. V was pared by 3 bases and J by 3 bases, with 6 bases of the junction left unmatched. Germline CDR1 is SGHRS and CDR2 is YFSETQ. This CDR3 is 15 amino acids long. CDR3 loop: CASSSKRGGYYEQYF. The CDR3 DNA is TGCGCCAGCAGCTCAAAGCGGGGGGGATACTACGAGCAGTACTTC.